Shown below are 25 T cell receptor beta chains from a single sample sequenced in a study of T cells in Graves' hyperthyroidism and ophthalmopathy. It was RNA transcripts that yielded the amplified TCR beta CDR3 regions. Carried out on the TCR CDR3, a first-round RT-PCR used the HTBI primer set. One entry per CDR3 protein results from TCRdb running MiXCR on the multiplex PCR reads. Here the sample spans 750,000 to 950,000 distinct CDR3 sequences, roughly 40% being singletons. The sequenced sample was blood. These receptors were collected from a young man with Graves' hyperthyroidism.

This clonotype was found many times. The chain carries TRBV7-2 and TRBJ2-7, with D uncertain. CDR1 and CDR2 from the germline V gene are SGHTA and FQGNSA. The CDR3 loop spans 13 amino acids. Trimming cost V 4 bases and J 2 bases, with 9 bases left between them. CDR3 coding DNA: TGTGCCAGCAGCTCCTCCTACACCTACGAGCAGTACTTC. Translating it yields CASSSSYTYEQYF.

This clonotype was seen just once. The chain joins TRBV7-9 to TRBJ1-2; weak D call: TRBD1 (6 bases). The CDR3 length is 14 residues. The V end lost 1 base, the J end lost 12 bases, and 18 bases lay between the germline ends. CDR1 is SEHNR and CDR2 is FQNEAQ in the germline V gene (reference sequence). The CDR3 loop is CASSLGGHRSGNTF. The CDR3 DNA reads as TGTGCCAGCAGCTTAGGGGGACATCGCTCTGGAAACACCTTC.

This clonotype was seen once. The J gene is TRBJ2-5, the V gene TRBV20-1; the match to TRBD2 covers 13 bases. The CDR3 runs 15 residues. Germline V gives CDR1 DFQATT, CDR2 SNEGSKA (reference sequence). The V and J ends lost 5 bases and 3 bases, in that order; junction bases with no gene match: 6. The CDR3, as DNA: TGCAGTGCTCCACCCGGGACTAGCGGGGAAGAGACCCAGTACTTC. Its protein product is CSAPPGTSGEETQYF.

This clonotype was seen ten or more times. This chain joins TRBV5-1 and TRBJ1-1, with D possibly TRBD1 on 5 matching bases. V dropped 1 base and J dropped 2 bases, with 12 bases sitting between them. Germline V gene lookup returns CDR1 SGHRS and CDR2 YFSETQ. CDR3 size: 15 residues. The CDR3 sequence is CASSLSSRTNTEAFF. In DNA, the CDR3 is TGCGCCAGCAGCTTGAGTTCGAGGACAAACACTGAAGCTTTCTTT.

This clonotype was counted a few times. The gene calls are TRBV5-8 and TRBJ1-5; D unresolved. Germline CDR1 reads SGHTS; CDR2 reads YDEGEE. The CDR3 runs to 13 residues. Trimming shortened V by 2 bases and J by 7 bases, and 10 bases separated the two germline ends. CDR3 nucleotides: TGTGCCAGCAGCTTTCCGGGTATGCAGCCCCAGCATTTT. This codes for CASSFPGMQPQHF.

This clonotype was seen a single time. This chain links TRBV7-2 with TRBJ2-7; D tentatively reads TRBD1 or TRBD2 (6 bases each). The CDR3 contains 14 residues. Germline lookup yields CDR1 SGHTA and CDR2 FQGNSA. V dropped 5 bases and J dropped 7 bases, with 18 bases sitting between them. CDR3 sequence reads: CASSRGMGGGEQYF. The DNA for the CDR3 is TGTGCCAGCAGCCGCGGAATGGGGGGCGGGGAGCAGTACTTC.

In its sample, this clonotype was seen a few times. The rearrangement joins TRBV15 to TRBJ1-2, with D possibly TRBD1 on 6 matching bases. From germline, CDR1 is LNHNV and CDR2 YYDKDF (reference sequence). This CDR3 is built from 15 residues. Trimming shortened V by 1 base and J by 3 bases, and 12 bases separated the two germline ends. CDR3 in amino acids: CATSRGRGGDYGYTF. The DNA for the CDR3 is TGTGCCACCAGCAGAGGACGGGGGGGCGACTATGGCTACACCTTC.

Many counts were recorded for this clonotype. The V and J genes are TRBV7-2 and TRBJ2-7; possible D gene TRBD1, 5 bases. The CDR3 spans 12 residues. Looked up from germline, CDR1 is SGHTA and CDR2 is FQGNSA. V dropped 1 base and J dropped 7 bases, with 8 bases sitting between them. CDR3 sequence reads: CASSLGGAEQYF. The CDR3 nucleotides read TGTGCCAGCAGCTTAGGGGGCGCGGAGCAGTACTTC.

This clonotype has at least ten counts. This chain links TRBV2 with TRBJ1-1, with TRBD1 matching over 8 bases. CDR3 length equals 15 residues. CDR1 SNHLY and CDR2 FYNNEI come from the germline V gene. V was pared by 7 bases and J by 5 bases, with 12 bases of the junction left unmatched. The CDR3 region has the DNA TGTGCCAGCACCAAACGGACAGGGTACGGGACTGAAGCTTTCTTT. Translation: CASTKRTGYGTEAFF.

The chain couples TRBV7-3 to TRBJ1-1; D ambiguous. Between the trimmed V and J ends, which lost 7 bases and 0 bases, there was a span of 21 bases. Germline CDR1 is SGHTA and CDR2 is FQGTGA. CDR3 length: 17 amino acids. CDR3 residues: CASTSYQSIYMNTEAFF. Here the CDR3 DNA reads TGTGCCAGCACTTCCTATCAGTCCATTTACATGAACACTGAAGCTTTCTTT.

The sample holds a few counts of this clonotype. The chain combines TRBV12-3 or TRBV12-4 with TRBJ1-1, with 10 bases aligning to TRBD1. This CDR3 is 14 amino acids long. V lost 6 bases, J lost 4 bases, and 5 bases stayed unmatched. The CDR3 nucleotides read TGTGCCAGCAGGCCCGGGACAGGGGTCACTGAAGCTTTCTTT. It encodes CASRPGTGVTEAFF.

This clonotype was observed many times. The genes are TRBV24-1 and TRBJ2-7; D is unclear. CDR1 and CDR2 from the germline V gene are KGHDR and SFDVKD. This CDR3 has 14 residues. Trimming pared 4 bases from V and 1 base from J, leaving 10 bases between. The CDR3: CATSEERRSYEQYF. The CDR3 nucleotides read TGTGCCACCAGTGAGGAGCGACGATCCTACGAGCAGTACTTC.

The CDR3 loop reads CASSYDPLPNTEAFF. In nucleotides, the CDR3 is TGTGCCAGCAGTTACGATCCCCTCCCGAACACTGAAGCTTTCTTT. J is TRBJ1-1 and V is TRBV6-5; the D is unclear. V lost 2 bases and J lost 1, with 11 bases in between. The CDR3 extends over 15 amino acids. CDR1 is MNHEY, CDR2 SVGAGI, per germline.

The chain links TRBV29-1 to TRBJ2-3, with D uncertain. The ends were cut back, 3 bases at V and 3 bases at J, with 10 bases in the middle. CDR1 is SQVTM, CDR2 ANQGSEA, per germline. The CDR3 consists of 13 residues. The DNA for the CDR3 is TGCAGCGTTGATAAAGTCAGAACAGATACGCAGTATTTT. Translated: CSVDKVRTDTQYF.

This clonotype appeared many times. The chain employs TRBV7-8 and TRBJ1-4; D not certain. The germline gives CDR1 SGHVS, CDR2 FQNEAQ. The CDR3 extends over 16 amino acids. The V and J ends lost 2 bases and 1 base respectively, with 11 bases between them. CDR3 nucleotides: TGTGCCAGCAGCTTAACCTACGCCGTAACTAATGAAAAACTGTTTTTT. Protein product: CASSLTYAVTNEKLFF.

This clonotype was observed a few times. The rearrangement joins TRBV10-3 to TRBJ1-2; D possibly corresponds to TRBD1 (6 bases). The CDR3 extends over 13 amino acids. Germline loops: CDR1 ENHRY, CDR2 SYGVKD. Deletions cut 2 bases from V and 4 bases from J, with 8 bases between. CDR3 nucleotide sequence: TGTGCCATCAGTGAGGACAGGTCCTATGGCTACACCTTC. It is translated as CAISEDRSYGYTF.

This clonotype turned up a few times. The rearrangement uses TRBV6-6 and TRBJ2-5; D is unclear. The germline V and J ends were trimmed by 2 bases and 1 base, with 5 bases remaining between them. Per germline, CDR1 MNHNY and CDR2 SVGAGI (reference sequence). The CDR3 length is 13 residues. The CDR3 protein is CASSYTLQETQYF. The CDR3 nucleotides are TGTGCCAGCAGTTACACCCTCCAAGAGACCCAGTACTTC.

This clonotype was recorded many times. V and J are TRBV10-3 and TRBJ1-6; tentative D call: TRBD1 (5 bases). CDR3 length equals 14 residues. CDR1 is ENHRY and CDR2 is SYGVKD in the germline V gene. The V end lost 5 bases, the J end lost 7 bases, and 12 bases lay between the germline ends. CDR3: CAISSQGQNSPLHF. The CDR3 DNA follows: TGTGCCATCAGTAGCCAGGGTCAAAATTCACCCCTCCACTTT.

The rearrangement joins TRBV4-1 to TRBJ1-1; D is uncertain. CDR1 and CDR2 from the germline V gene are MGHRA and YSYEKL. The V and J ends lost 0 bases and 0 bases respectively, with 17 bases between them. CDR3 size: 18 residues. The CDR3 region is CASSQDKVRRTMNTEAFF. In nucleotides, the CDR3 is TGCGCCAGCAGCCAAGATAAGGTTCGACGGACGATGAACACTGAAGCTTTCTTT.

This clonotype was detected only a few times. The chain carries TRBV6-5 and TRBJ2-7, with 7 bases matching TRBD2. Germline V gene sequence: CDR1 MNHEY, CDR2 SVGAGI. The CDR3 runs to 13 residues. Germline trimming cut 8 bases from V and 4 bases from J; bases unmatched to any gene: 8. The CDR3 protein is CASAAGVIYEQYF. CDR3 sequence (DNA): TGTGCCAGCGCGGCGGGAGTGATATACGAGCAGTACTTC.

The chain links TRBV25-1 to TRBJ2-7, with D tentatively TRBD2 (6 bases). This CDR3 has 15 amino acids. CDR1 and CDR2 from the germline V gene are MGHDK and SYGVNS. V lost 6 bases to trimming and J lost 1 base, with 16 bases between them. The CDR3 DNA reads as TGTGCCAGCAGCTTATTTAAGGCGGGGTCCTACGAGCAGTACTTC. Amino acid sequence: CASSLFKAGSYEQYF.

This clonotype was detected ten times or more. J is TRBJ1-5 and V is TRBV9, with D maybe TRBD1 (5 bases). The CDR3 extends over 14 amino acids. The V end lost 3 bases, the J end lost 6 bases, and 13 bases lay between the germline ends. CDR1 SGDLS and CDR2 YYNGEE come from the germline V gene. The DNA for the CDR3 is TGTGCCAGCAGCGCCGTCGGGGGAGGTCAGCCCCAGCATTTT. It translates to CASSAVGGGQPQHF.

This clonotype was seen ten or more times. The chain carries TRBV7-2 and TRBJ1-1; TRBD1 matches at 10 bases. The germline gives CDR1 SGHTA, CDR2 FQGNSA. The CDR3 is 12 amino acids. Trimming removed 5 bases from V and 14 bases from J; junction bases left unmatched: 8. The CDR3 protein is CASSKDRGRGFF. The CDR3 region has the DNA TGTGCCAGCAGCAAAGACAGGGGGCGGGGGTTCTTT.

J is TRBJ1-3 and V is TRBV6-5; TRBD1 agrees at 9 bases. J gave up 0 bases and V 5 bases, and 5 bases lay outside the gene matches. The CDR3 has 16 amino acids. Germline lookup yields CDR1 MNHEY and CDR2 SVGAGI. For the CDR3, the DNA is TGTGCCAGCAGTCCACAGGGGGCTTTCTCTGGAAACACCATATATTTT. This gives the protein CASSPQGAFSGNTIYF.

This clonotype has only a few counts. The CDR3 loop is CASSFQLVRTGAYEQYF. The DNA for the CDR3 is TGTGCCAGCAGCTTCCAACTTGTAAGGACAGGGGCCTACGAGCAGTACTTC. The V gene is TRBV7-2, the J gene TRBJ2-7; 9 bases match TRBD1. Trimming cost V 3 bases and J 2 bases; bases outside gene matches: 11. Germline CDR1 reads SGHTA; CDR2 reads FQGNSA. This CDR3 has 17 amino acids.